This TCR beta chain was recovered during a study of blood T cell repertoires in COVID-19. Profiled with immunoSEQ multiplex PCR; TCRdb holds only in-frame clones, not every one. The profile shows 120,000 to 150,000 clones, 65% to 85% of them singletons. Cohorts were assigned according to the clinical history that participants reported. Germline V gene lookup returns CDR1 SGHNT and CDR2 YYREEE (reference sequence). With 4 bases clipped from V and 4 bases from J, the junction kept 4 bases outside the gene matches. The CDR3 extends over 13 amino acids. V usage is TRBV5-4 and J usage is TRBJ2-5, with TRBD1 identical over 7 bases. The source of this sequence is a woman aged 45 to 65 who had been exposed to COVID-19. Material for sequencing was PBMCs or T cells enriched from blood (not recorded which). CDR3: CASSTYRGETQYF. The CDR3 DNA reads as TGTGCCAGCAGCACGTACAGGGGAGAGACCCAGTACTTC.